The clone carrying this T cell receptor (beta chain) was seen a few times. Looked up from germline, CDR1 is SGHTA and CDR2 is FQGTGA. V dropped 2 bases and J dropped 7 bases, with 12 bases sitting between them. The CDR3 extends over 14 amino acids. These data are taken from a study of human T cells and chemical hapten exposure. The overall study: TCR yield per sample varied, mainly due to pooled library volumes.

TCRdb independently ran MiXCR on the RACE reads; one entry per CDR3 protein. The sample records about 80,000 distinct CDR3 sequences, 8.6% being singletons. Regarding time point: healthy volunteer bleed at 6 weeks. Before extraction, the whole blood was not fractionated, and total RNA was taken from it. Sequenced sample: whole blood. V gene TRBV7-3 combines with J gene TRBJ2-1; no definite D call. This TCR was recovered from a female donor in good health. Some clones in this sample may be carry-over from other donors' samples. The CDR3 region is CASSLDPNKNEQFF. For the CDR3, the DNA is TGTGCCAGCAGCTTAGACCCGAACAAGAATGAGCAGTTCTTC.